Following are 26 T cell receptor beta chains from one sample sequenced in a study of early T cells in non-severe SARS-CoV-2 infection. One entry per CDR3 protein, called by TCRdb with MiXCR from the 5' RACE reads. The table shows 80,000 to 95,000 distinct CDR3 sequences, with roughly an eighth occurring only once. The sequenced sample was whole blood. Receptor source: an adult who was a healthcare worker with PCR-confirmed SARS-CoV-2 infection or an uninfected control (not recorded which).

This clonotype was picked up a small number of times. The chain combines TRBV10-3 with TRBJ2-2; D call uncertain. V shed 5 bases and J shed 0 bases, with 10 bases lying between them. Germline assignment: CDR1 ENHRY and CDR2 SYGVKD. The CDR3 covers 15 residues. CDR3 protein: CAISSDIPNTGELFF. In nucleotides, the CDR3 is TGTGCCATCAGTAGTGACATACCGAACACCGGGGAGCTGTTTTTT.

This clonotype was picked up many times. As DNA, the CDR3 is TGTGCCAGCAGCCACAGCAGGGGTGGACAGGGAAGGCATGAGCAGTTCTTC. Its translation: CASSHSRGGQGRHEQFF. The chain recombines TRBV12-3 or TRBV12-4 with TRBJ2-1; TRBD1 aligns across 8 bases. V trimming: 6 bases; J trimming: 8 bases; junction bases outside the gene matches: 18. The CDR3 extends over 17 amino acids.

This clonotype was observed a few times. The chain links TRBV29-1 to TRBJ1-4; D not resolved. CDR1 SQVTM and CDR2 ANQGSEA come from the germline V gene. V dropped 7 bases and J dropped 7 bases, with 7 bases sitting between them. The CDR3 spans 10 residues. The CDR3 nucleotides are TGCAGCGCCGGGAGTGAAAAACTGTTTTTT. It encodes CSAGSEKLFF.

This clonotype was counted between two and nine times. The chain employs TRBV7-9 and TRBJ1-1; TRBD1 matches at 12 bases. After removal of 5 bases from V and 0 bases from J, the junction contained 4 bases not matched to a gene. Germline CDR1 reads SEHNR; CDR2 reads FQNEAQ (reference sequence). This CDR3 spans 16 amino acids. The CDR3 is CASSDRDRGLNTEAFF. The CDR3 DNA reads as TGTGCCAGCAGCGACCGGGACAGGGGGCTGAACACTGAAGCTTTCTTT. The full variable domain, its missing parts supplied by reference TRBV7-9 and TRBJ1-1, is DTGVSQNPRHKITKRGQNVTFRCDPISEHNRLYWYRQTLGQGPEFLTYFQNEAQLEKSRLLSDRFSAERPKGSFSTLEIQRTEQGDSAMYLCASSDRDRGLNTEAFFGQGTRLTVV.

The chain joins TRBV9 to TRBJ1-4, with 9 bases aligning to TRBD1. V lost 4 bases, J lost 4 bases, and 5 bases stayed unmatched. This CDR3 is 15 amino acids long. The V gene's germline CDR1 is SGDLS and CDR2 YYNGEE. For the CDR3, the DNA is TGTGCCAGCAGCACGAGACAGGGGGATAATGAAAAACTGTTTTTT. Amino acid sequence: CASSTRQGDNEKLFF.

The rearrangement uses TRBV5-6 and TRBJ2-3, with 7 bases identical to TRBD2. V lost 4 bases to trimming and J lost 4 bases; unmatched junction nucleotides: 15. Germline loops: CDR1 SGHDT, CDR2 YYEEEE. The CDR3 contains 17 residues. The CDR3 region has the DNA TGTGCCAGCAGCCGATGGGGCGCGGGAGTCATGGCAGATACGCAGTATTTT. Protein: CASSRWGAGVMADTQYF.

This clonotype was seen ten or more times. V usage is TRBV7-9 and J usage is TRBJ1-2; D is unresolved. V gave up 0 bases and J gave up 3 bases, with 5 bases separating them. Germline-derived CDR1 and CDR2 are SEHNR and FQNEAQ (reference sequence). The CDR3 has 13 residues. Written as DNA, the CDR3 is TGTGCCAGCAGCTTAGCAGTGGACTATGGCTACACCTTC. Translating it yields CASSLAVDYGYTF.

At least ten counts were recorded for this clonotype. The gene calls are TRBV7-2 and TRBJ2-5; the D gene could be TRBD1 or TRBD2 (6 bases each). This CDR3 spans 15 amino acids. The germline V gene encodes CDR1 SGHTA and CDR2 FQGNSA. Between the trimmed V and J ends, which lost 1 base and 4 bases, there was a span of 13 bases. As DNA, the CDR3 is TGTGCCAGCAGCTTAGTTGGGGGGCTTGGAGAGACCCAGTACTTC. Protein: CASSLVGGLGETQYF.

The table lists this clonotype with many counts. The chain joins TRBV29-1 to TRBJ2-7, with D possibly TRBD2 on 6 matching bases. The CDR3 is 14 residues long. V dropped 4 bases and J dropped 2 bases, with 15 bases sitting between them. Germline V gives CDR1 SQVTM, CDR2 ANQGSEA. CDR3 region: CSVVGGSVAYEQYF. The CDR3, as DNA: TGCAGCGTTGTAGGAGGGTCCGTCGCCTACGAGCAGTACTTC.

The chain employs TRBV6-6 and TRBJ1-2; D is perhaps TRBD1 (5 bases). Trimming took off 6 bases at V and 4 bases at J, with 12 bases between the two ends. The CDR3 runs 13 residues. The germline gives CDR1 MNHNY, CDR2 SVGAGI (reference sequence). CDR3 protein: CASSRGGFYGYTF. In DNA form, the CDR3 reads TGTGCCAGCAGCCGGGGGGGTTTCTATGGCTACACCTTC.

To note about this clonotype: A junction end diverges from the germline sequence, so it may reflect a read error. This rearrangement joins TRBV7-7 to TRBJ2-1; TRBD2 matches 9 bases. The length of the CDR3 is 15 residues. Germline values: CDR1 SSHAT, CDR2 FNYEAQ (reference sequence). The CDR3 sequence: CASSLETSGYNEQFF. The CDR3 DNA is TGTGCTAGCAGCTTAGAGACTAGCGGATACAATGAGCAGTTCTTC. Filled out from reference TRBV7-7 and TRBJ2-1, the complete variable domain reads GAGVSQSPRYKVTKRGQDVTLRCDPISSHATLYWYQQALGQGPEFLTYFNYEAQPDKSGLPSDRFSAERPEGSISTLTIQRTEQRDSAMYRCASSLETSGYNEQFFGPGTRLTVL.

This clonotype has just a few counts. In nucleotides, the CDR3 is TGTGCCAGCAGTCCACTGGACAGCACAGATACGCAGTATTTT. It specifies CASSPLDSTDTQYF. The chain is built from TRBV27 and TRBJ2-3; D ambiguous. With 5 bases removed from V and 0 bases from J, the gap between germline ends came to 9 bases. Germline V gene sequence: CDR1 MNHEY, CDR2 SMNVEV (reference sequence). CDR3 size: 14 residues.

This clonotype was seen a handful of times. The chain employs TRBV9 and TRBJ2-3, with 7 bases aligning to TRBD2. The germline V gene has CDR1 SGDLS and CDR2 YYNGEE. This CDR3 has 14 residues. V was clipped by 4 bases and J by 3 bases; unmatched bases: 5. This CDR3 is CASSFKRETDTQYF. As DNA, the CDR3 is TGTGCCAGCAGCTTCAAGCGGGAAACAGATACGCAGTATTTT.

The chain has TRBV7-9 and TRBJ1-2; possible D gene TRBD1, 5 bases. Germline CDR1 reads SEHNR; CDR2 reads FQNEAQ (reference sequence). CDR3 length: 12 residues. The V gene lost 4 bases and the J gene lost 8 bases, with 11 bases spanning the gap. CDR3 region: CASSSDSGGYTF. DNA for the CDR3: TGTGCCAGCAGCTCAGACAGCGGCGGCTACACCTTC.

This chain links TRBV20-1 with TRBJ2-7; 7 nucleotides agree with TRBD1. Germline CDR1 is DFQATT and CDR2 is SNEGSKA (reference sequence). The CDR3 is 14 amino acids. V trimming: 3 bases; J trimming: 4 bases; junction bases outside the gene matches: 9. CDR3 nucleotides: TGCAGTGCTAGTCACAGGGGTAATGGGTACGAGCAGTACTTC. This translates into CSASHRGNGYEQYF.

There are a few counts of this clonotype. This sequence joins TRBV2 and TRBJ2-2; D remains ambiguous. From germline, CDR1 is SNHLY and CDR2 FYNNEI. V was shortened by 3 bases and J by 1 base, with 3 bases between the two germline ends. The CDR3 covers 13 residues. As DNA, the CDR3 is TGTGCCAGCAGTGAGGAGAACACCGGGGAGCTGTTTTTT. Translation gives CASSEENTGELFF.

This clonotype has a handful of counts. V is TRBV25-1 and J is TRBJ1-6; no firm D call. The length of the CDR3 is 12 residues. Trimming removed 6 bases from V and 9 bases from J, with 9 bases in between. CDR1 and CDR2 (germline): MGHDK, SYGVNS. This CDR3 reads CASRWAASPLHF. Written as DNA, the CDR3 is TGTGCCAGCAGATGGGCGGCTTCACCCCTCCACTTT.

The CDR3 coding sequence is TGTGCCAGCAGAGACAGGGAGGGGACAGATACGCAGTATTTT. Its translation is CASRDREGTDTQYF. The V call is TRBV2, the J call TRBJ2-3; TRBD1 or TRBD2 may be the D gene (7 bases each). Germline lookup yields CDR1 SNHLY and CDR2 FYNNEI. CDR3 length equals 14 residues. V was trimmed by 6 bases and J by 3 bases, leaving 13 bases between them. Full variable domain (missing parts from reference TRBV2 and TRBJ2-3): EPEVTQTPSHQVTQMGQEVILRCVPISNHLYFYWYRQILGQKVEFLVSFYNNEISEKSEIFDDQFSVERPDGSNFTLKIRSTKLEDSAMYFCASRDREGTDTQYFGPGTRLTVL.

This clonotype was seen only once. The chain has TRBV6-5 and TRBJ2-5, with no clear D. Per the germline V gene, CDR1 is MNHEY and CDR2 is SVGAGI. V lost 6 bases, J lost 5 bases, and 7 bases lay in between. The length of the CDR3 is 11 residues. CDR3 sequence (DNA): TGTGCCAGCAGCCAGAGTGAGACCCAGTACTTC. Its protein is CASSQSETQYF.

V is TRBV11-2 and J is TRBJ1-6; D call uncertain. The CDR3 consists of 13 residues. Trimming stripped 5 bases from V and 8 bases from J, with 10 bases between. The V gene's germline CDR1 is SGHAT and CDR2 FQNNGV. The CDR3 sequence is CASSPDPYSPLHF. The CDR3 coding sequence is TGTGCCAGCAGCCCGGATCCGTATTCACCCCTCCACTTT.

The sample holds many counts of this clonotype. V gene TRBV7-6 combines with J gene TRBJ1-1; D is perhaps TRBD1 (6 bases). The CDR3 extends over 13 amino acids. Germline-derived CDR1 and CDR2 are SGHVS and FNYEAQ. V gave up 8 bases and J gave up 2 bases, with 12 bases separating them. The CDR3 sequence: CASSGGPNTEAFF. The CDR3 DNA sequence: TGTGCCAGCTCCGGGGGCCCTAACACTGAAGCTTTCTTT.

A few counts support this clonotype. V gene TRBV4-3 combines with J gene TRBJ2-5; unclear D gene. The CDR3 covers 15 residues. The ends were cut back, 0 bases at V and 4 bases at J, with 12 bases in the middle. Germline loops: CDR1 LGHNA, CDR2 YSLEER. The CDR3 nucleotides read TGCGCCAGCAGCCAAGATTGGGGTCCCCGAGAGACCCAGTACTTC. It encodes CASSQDWGPRETQYF.

This clonotype has a handful of counts. The V and J genes are TRBV7-2 and TRBJ2-3; 8 bases are a match to TRBD2. The CDR3 is 16 residues long. V was clipped by 3 bases and J by 0 bases; unmatched bases: 5. Germline CDR1 is SGHTA and CDR2 is FQGNSA. CDR3 region: CASSFRAGVSTDTQYF. DNA for the CDR3: TGTGCCAGCAGCTTCAGAGCGGGGGTTAGCACAGATACGCAGTATTTT.

V is TRBV2 and J is TRBJ2-5, with 9 nucleotides matching TRBD2. Per germline, CDR1 SNHLY and CDR2 FYNNEI. The CDR3 runs to 15 residues. Germline trimming cut 4 bases from V and 4 bases from J; bases unmatched to any gene: 7. Here the CDR3 DNA reads TGTGCCAGCAGTGCGGGACTAGCAGACTCAGAGACCCAGTACTTC. The encoded protein is CASSAGLADSETQYF.

The chain has TRBV29-1 and TRBJ1-1, with D unresolved. The CDR3 sequence is 13 residues long. Germline loops: CDR1 SQVTM, CDR2 ANQGSEA. V was pared by 5 bases and J by 2 bases, with 12 bases between. CDR3: CSVTVGANTEAFF. CDR3 DNA sequence: TGCAGCGTTACGGTAGGAGCTAACACTGAAGCTTTCTTT.

The chain combines TRBV7-2 with TRBJ2-1; 13 bases map to TRBD2. Per the germline V gene, CDR1 is SGHTA and CDR2 is FQGNSA. Trimming took 3 bases from V and 2 from J; bases not matched to a gene: 1. The CDR3 sequence is 16 residues long. CDR3 sequence reads: CASSFGTSGTYNEQFF. In nucleotides, the CDR3 is TGTGCCAGCAGCTTTGGGACTAGCGGGACCTACAATGAGCAGTTCTTC.